A selection of T cell receptor beta chains follows, all from one sample in a study of blood T cell repertoires in COVID-19. Sequencing used immunoSEQ multiplex PCR; TCRdb keeps in-frame clones, though not all of them. The sample has 270,000 or so clones; roughly 90% are singletons. The sequenced sample was PBMCs or T cells enriched from blood (not recorded which). Receptor source: a man aged 40-50 years who had been exposed to COVID-19. Each CDR3 is given with its conserved first and last residue.

V gene: TRBV2
J gene: TRBJ1-1
CDR3 protein: CASRSRDRIAGRAFF

V gene: TRBV6-1
J gene: TRBJ1-1
CDR3 protein: CASSREGVAFF

V gene: TRBV13
J gene: TRBJ2-1
CDR3 protein: CASSLSEEYRYNEQFF

V gene: TRBV7-9
J gene: TRBJ1-5
CDR3 protein: CASSAGGYSNQPQHF

V gene: TRBV9
J gene: TRBJ1-3
CDR3 protein: CASSSHGQGSGNTIYF

V gene: TRBV28
J gene: TRBJ2-1
CDR3 protein: CASSSAGTPSYNEQFF

V gene: TRBV5-6
J gene: TRBJ1-2
CDR3 protein: CASSLVASNYGYTF

V gene: TRBV5-1
J gene: TRBJ1-5
CDR3 protein: CASSLNGQGSQPQHF

V gene: TRBV3-1/TRBV3-2
J gene: TRBJ2-1
CDR3 protein: CASSQERGLWNEQFF

V gene: TRBV19
J gene: TRBJ1-2
CDR3 protein: CASRKTGGNYGYTF

V gene: TRBV2
J gene: TRBJ1-2
CDR3 protein: CASRGGDRGIGHGYTF

V gene: TRBV4-3
J gene: TRBJ1-1
CDR3 protein: CASSSGTGGETAEAFF

V gene: TRBV24-1
J gene: TRBJ1-1
CDR3 protein: CATSEPGNTEAFF

V gene: TRBV27
J gene: TRBJ1-4
CDR3 protein: CARLRQGYEKLFF

V gene: TRBV6-9
J gene: TRBJ2-6
CDR3 protein: CASSYAGQGGTSGRTGANVLTF

V gene: TRBV9
J gene: TRBJ1-3
CDR3 protein: CASSGTGGAAHTIYF

V gene: TRBV11-2
J gene: TRBJ1-2
CDR3 protein: CASSPRNREIWNGYTF

V gene: TRBV5-4
J gene: TRBJ2-7
CDR3 protein: CASSLGVAQTYEQYF

V gene: TRBV28
J gene: TRBJ2-1
CDR3 protein: CASSRLADLTYNEQFF

V gene: TRBV5-4
J gene: TRBJ1-3
CDR3 protein: CASSSGLRSGNTIYF

V gene: TRBV9
J gene: TRBJ2-2
CDR3 protein: CASSLEGAQLFF

V gene: TRBV7-8
J gene: TRBJ1-6
CDR3 protein: CASGGDSYNSPLHF

V gene: TRBV28
J gene: TRBJ1-4
CDR3 protein: CASRRRDKREKLFF

V gene: TRBV6-5
J gene: TRBJ1-2
CDR3 protein: CASSSSVRGSYGYTF

V gene: TRBV7-2
J gene: TRBJ2-6
CDR3 protein: CASGTGRRSGANVLTF

V gene: TRBV28
J gene: TRBJ2-7
CDR3 protein: CASSSAGRLGEQYF

V gene: TRBV2
J gene: TRBJ1-6
CDR3 protein: CASCGQGKNSPLHF

V gene: TRBV3-1/TRBV3-2
J gene: TRBJ2-5
CDR3 protein: CASSPGLVGTQYF

V gene: TRBV19
J gene: TRBJ2-5
CDR3 protein: CASSLPRTSGSYFPYF

V gene: TRBV7-9
J gene: TRBJ2-3
CDR3 protein: CASSLSASTDTQYF

V gene: TRBV5-1
J gene: TRBJ2-5
CDR3 protein: CASSTTGAGTSGTQETQYF

V gene: TRBV18
J gene: TRBJ1-2
CDR3 protein: CASSRSRQDDTYGYTF

V gene: TRBV28
J gene: TRBJ2-5
CDR3 protein: CASSLRGQTQYF

V gene: TRBV6-5
J gene: TRBJ2-1
CDR3 protein: CASTGKDRVYEQFF

V gene: TRBV7-9
J gene: TRBJ2-1
CDR3 protein: CASSWEGADNEQFF

V gene: TRBV11-3
J gene: TRBJ1-1
CDR3 protein: CASSLGDRLTEAFF

V gene: TRBV25-1
J gene: TRBJ2-3
CDR3 protein: CASSRFQGMPTDTQYF

V gene: TRBV3-1/TRBV3-2
J gene: TRBJ1-4
CDR3 protein: CASSPQGLTNEKLFF

V gene: TRBV21-1
J gene: TRBJ1-1
CDR3 protein: CASSARDRRNTEAFF

V gene: TRBV2
J gene: TRBJ2-1
CDR3 protein: CASRPTSGSYNEQFF

V gene: TRBV19
J gene: TRBJ1-2
CDR3 protein: CASSSEGGNYGYTF

V gene: TRBV2
J gene: TRBJ1-1
CDR3 protein: CASSPQEPGTGGVFF

V gene: TRBV30
J gene: TRBJ1-5
CDR3 protein: CAWSVHAGQPQHF

V gene: TRBV5-4
J gene: TRBJ2-7
CDR3 protein: CASSRDSGLATYEQYF

V gene: TRBV23-1
J gene: TRBJ2-7
CDR3 protein: CASSQYEGAIRDEQYF

V gene: TRBV15
J gene: TRBJ1-4
CDR3 protein: CATSRDRGSATNEKLFF

V gene: TRBV14
J gene: TRBJ2-1
CDR3 protein: CASSQDMGSGLVYNEQFF

V gene: TRBV10-1
J gene: TRBJ2-2
CDR3 protein: CASRSGGIGELFF

V gene: TRBV27
J gene: TRBJ2-1
CDR3 protein: CASRVPAGGGDEQFF

V gene: TRBV27
J gene: TRBJ1-6
CDR3 protein: CASSGSYRGQNSPLHF

V gene: TRBV18
J gene: TRBJ1-3
CDR3 protein: CASSPLSDSGNTIYF

V gene: TRBV11-2
J gene: TRBJ2-3
CDR3 protein: CASSSQGAGDTQYF

V gene: TRBV19
J gene: TRBJ2-1
CDR3 protein: CASSITSGRINEQFF

V gene: TRBV4-2
J gene: TRBJ2-2
CDR3 protein: CASSQEVTLAATGELFF

V gene: TRBV9
J gene: TRBJ1-2
CDR3 protein: CASSAGQGYYGYTF

V gene: TRBV2
J gene: TRBJ2-7
CDR3 protein: CASSGQGIYEQYF

V gene: TRBV4-1
J gene: TRBJ1-4
CDR3 protein: CASRDISNEKLFF

V gene: TRBV4-1
J gene: TRBJ2-7
CDR3 protein: CASSPGPLDRGTYEQYF

V gene: TRBV19
J gene: TRBJ2-7
CDR3 protein: CASSRNSPPWNEQYF

V gene: TRBV10-3
J gene: TRBJ2-6
CDR3 protein: CAISEPFRGPGANVLTF